This T cell receptor (beta chain) was found in a study of OX40 agonist ivuxolimab in advanced cancers. General observations from the study: Partial responders at 0.1-3.0 mg/kg had among the lowest clonal expansion.

In the case of this clone: Its antigen is not identified.

Generated by immunoSEQ multiplex PCR, the TCRdb table keeps only in-frame clones and is missing some. The table has tens of thousands of clones, around nine tenths seen once. Peripheral blood came from all dose cohorts at three timepoints. V was trimmed by 4 bases and J by 3 bases, leaving 7 bases between them. CDR3 length equals 12 residues. Germline V CDR1 and CDR2: MNHEY, SVGAGI. The genes are TRBV6-5 and TRBJ2-7; D is undetermined. The clonotype comes from an adult with an advanced solid tumor such as melanoma, head and neck, liver or kidney cancer. The starting material was CD4+ or CD8+ T cells sorted from blood, obtained in a trial of the OX40 agonist ivuxolimab. For the CDR3, the DNA is TGTGCCAGCAGTTTGCCCTACTACGAGCAGTACTTC. Its translation: CASSLPYYEQYF.